The rows below give T cell receptor beta chains drawn from one sample of a study of molecular identifiers for immune sequencing clone quantification. MiXCR, applied by TCRdb to the PCR reads, yields one record per CDR3 protein. Here the sample spans under 650,000 distinct CDR3 sequences, roughly 21% being singletons. Sequencing was carried out using naive CD8+ T cells from blood, with Jurkat cell RNA spiked in. The receptors here all came from a human donor in good health. Some libraries in this study had Jurkat cell RNA spiked in. CDR3s include the opening cysteine and the closing phenylalanine or tryptophan. D genes are given only for firm matches. The listing skips clone size in some rows; elsewhere it reads once, few, many or a size class.

J gene,D gene,clone size,V gene,CDR3 protein
TRBJ2-2,.,many,TRBV9,CASSVGGGGFGTGELFF
TRBJ2-3,.,.,TRBV6-5,CASSRGSSTDTQCF
TRBJ1-5,.,.,TRBV19,CASSMGTRSNRPQHF
TRBJ2-1,TRBD2,few,TRBV7-9,CASSGLTSGKGEQFF
TRBJ1-1,.,many,TRBV4-3,CASSPYYAGSLGTEAFF
TRBJ2-7,TRBD1,many,TRBV5-1,CASSPTTGGYTYEQYF
TRBJ1-6,.,many,TRBV7-6,CASSLKSGFDSPLHF
TRBJ2-3,TRBD2,many,TRBV7-2,CASSSSGGTLDTQYF
TRBJ2-6,.,many,TRBV6-5,CASSYLAQSPSGANVLTF
TRBJ2-7,.,.,TRBV19,CASSIAGLAYEQYF
TRBJ1-5,.,.,TRBV28,CASSPQQGNQPQHF
TRBJ2-4,.,many,TRBV27,CASSPPLQGGLAKNIQYF
TRBJ1-2,.,many,TRBV28,CASSFLAFYGYTF
TRBJ1-1,.,many,TRBV30,CACRQEMNTEAFF
TRBJ2-7,.,many,TRBV19,CASSVLGEQYF
TRBJ2-7,TRBD1,many,TRBV29-1,CSVEVGDSNPDYEQYF
TRBJ2-5,.,many,TRBV20-1,CSARVGTSPQETQYF
TRBJ2-2,.,.,TRBV4-1,CASSHIEHDAGELFF
TRBJ1-4,.,many,TRBV4-3,CASSQDQPGDFVGEKLFF
TRBJ1-2,TRBD1,many,TRBV20-1,CSARDGTGADYGYTF